One sample yielded the 30 T cell receptor beta chains listed below, sequenced in a study of cytomegalovirus exposure and HLA in healthy donors. PCR involved 60 Vbeta and 13 Jbeta primers. Sequencing used immunoSEQ multiplex PCR; TCRdb keeps in-frame clones, though not all of them. The sample contains about 190,000 clones, more than 70% of which appear only once. Sequencing used PBMCs. These receptors were collected from a young man in good health and CMV-seropositive.

The table lists this clone with a count of one. V usage is TRBV7-2 and J usage is TRBJ2-5, with a weak D call TRBD1 (6 bases). The ends were cut back, 4 bases at V and 2 bases at J, with 14 bases in the middle. The CDR3 runs 15 residues. Germline V gene sequence: CDR1 SGHTA, CDR2 FQGNSA. This CDR3 is CASSSAQGSQETQYF. CDR3 nucleotides: TGTGCCAGCAGCTCAGCACAGGGAAGTCAAGAGACCCAGTACTTC.

This clone was seen more than once but under ten times. V gene TRBV6-5 combines with J gene TRBJ2-5, with a tentative D call TRBD2 (6 bases). V shed 1 base and J shed 9 bases, with 21 bases lying between them. The CDR3 is 16 amino acids. Germline V gene lookup returns CDR1 MNHEY and CDR2 SVGAGI. CDR3 nucleotides: TGTGCCAGCAGTTACTTCCCCCCGGGACTCCACGACGCCCAGTACTTC. This translates into CASSYFPPGLHDAQYF.

V is TRBV28 and J is TRBJ2-1; 8 bases agree with TRBD1. V lost 1 base, J lost 4 bases, and 3 bases stayed unmatched. The CDR3 length is 15 residues. Germline CDR1 reads MDHEN; CDR2 reads SYDVKM. In DNA, the CDR3 is TGTGCCAGCAGTTTATTGGACAGGGCATACAATGAGCAGTTCTTC. Its translation is CASSLLDRAYNEQFF.

A few counts support this clone. The CDR3, as DNA: TGTGCCAGCAGTTTAGAAACCGGGGAGCTGTTTTTT. Translation: CASSLETGELFF. The chain links TRBV6-5 to TRBJ2-2; D unclear. Germline CDR1 MNHEY, CDR2 SVGAGI. The CDR3 runs to 12 residues. Trimming removed 4 bases from V and 5 bases from J, with 5 bases in between.

This sequence joins TRBV10-3 and TRBJ1-4; D remains ambiguous. This CDR3 contains 12 residues. The germline gives CDR1 ENHRY, CDR2 SYGVKD. V lost 2 bases and J 8 bases, leaving 6 bases between the germline ends. The CDR3 DNA follows: TGTGCCATCAGTGAGGAGAGGGAAAAACTGTTTTTT. Protein sequence: CAISEEREKLFF.

About this clone: Other DNA sequences in this specimen translate into the identical CDR3. The chain links TRBV9 to TRBJ2-1; perhaps TRBD1 as D (6 bases). V was trimmed by 2 bases and J by 0 bases, leaving 9 bases between them. This CDR3 is 15 amino acids long. CDR1 SGDLS and CDR2 YYNGEE come from the germline V gene. In nucleotides, the CDR3 is TGTGCCAGCAGCGTGGGGGCGGGCTCCTACAATGAGCAGTTCTTC. Its protein product is CASSVGAGSYNEQFF.

The CDR3 sequence: CASSGGGKLFF. As DNA, the CDR3 is TGTGCCAGCAGTGGGGGGGGAAAACTGTTTTTT. J is TRBJ1-4 and V is TRBV28; possible D gene TRBD1, 5 bases. The CDR3 is 11 residues long. The germline V gene encodes CDR1 MDHEN and CDR2 SYDVKM. V was pared by 5 bases and J by 10 bases, with 8 bases between.

V usage is TRBV7-9 and J usage is TRBJ2-1; D ambiguous. Germline CDR1 and CDR2: SEHNR and FQNEAQ (reference sequence). V lost 1 base and J 5 bases, leaving 3 bases between the germline ends. The CDR3 totals 12 residues. The CDR3 region is CASSLVNNEQFF. The CDR3 DNA follows: TGTGCCAGCAGCTTAGTCAACAATGAGCAGTTCTTC. Using reference TRBV7-9 and TRBJ2-1 for the parts outside the CDR3, the full variable domain is DTGVSQNPRHKITKRGQNVTFRCDPISEHNRLYWYRQTLGQGPEFLTYFQNEAQLEKSRLLSDRFSAERPKGSFSTLEIQRTEQGDSAMYLCASSLVNNEQFFGPGTRLTVL.

The chain employs TRBV27 and TRBJ2-7; TRBD2 might be the D (6 bases). The CDR3 has 12 amino acids. Germline lookup yields CDR1 MNHEY and CDR2 SMNVEV (reference sequence). V dropped 6 bases and J dropped 4 bases, with 10 bases sitting between them. The chain's CDR3 is CASRGGRYEQYF. CDR3 nucleotides: TGTGCCAGCAGGGGAGGACGTTACGAGCAGTACTTC.

V is TRBV25-1 and J is TRBJ2-7; 11 bases fit TRBD1. V dropped 3 bases and J dropped 1; count of bases not matched to a gene: 2. CDR3 size: 15 residues. Looked up from germline, CDR1 is MGHDK and CDR2 is SYGVNS. In DNA form, the CDR3 reads TGTGCCAGCAGTGACAGGGACAGGGGGTCCTACGAGCAGTACTTC. Translating gives CASSDRDRGSYEQYF.

The CDR3 DNA reads TGCGCCAGCAGTCACCCTTCGACAGGGTTCACTGAAGCTTTCTTT. It is translated as CASSHPSTGFTEAFF. The J gene is TRBJ1-1, the V gene TRBV23-1; TRBD1 matches at 7 bases. TRBV23-1 is recorded as an ORF, its role being uncertain. The CDR3 has 15 amino acids. J lost 4 bases, V lost 3 bases, and 8 bases had no gene match.

This rearrangement joins TRBV9 to TRBJ2-1; perhaps TRBD2 as D (6 bases). Per germline, CDR1 SGDLS and CDR2 YYNGEE. V shed 0 bases and J shed 0 bases, with 7 bases lying between them. The CDR3 runs 15 residues. The DNA for the CDR3 is TGTGCCAGCAGCGTAGACGGGGGCTCCTACAATGAGCAGTTCTTC. Protein: CASSVDGGSYNEQFF.

The rearrangement links TRBV13 to TRBJ1-1, with 7 bases matching TRBD1. V lost 2 bases and J lost 7; bases outside the gene matches: 4. The germline gives CDR1 PRHDT, CDR2 FYEKMQ (reference sequence). This CDR3 has 13 amino acids. The CDR3 sequence: CASSLYRGSEAFF. CDR3 sequence (DNA): TGTGCCAGCAGCTTATACAGGGGCAGTGAAGCTTTCTTT.

This chain connects TRBV7-2 to TRBJ1-2; D not resolved. The V gene lost 1 base and the J gene lost 3 bases, with 15 bases spanning the gap. The CDR3 sequence is 16 residues long. CDR1 SGHTA and CDR2 FQGNSA come from the germline V gene. The CDR3 region is CASSLGTPGIDYGYTF. Written as DNA, the CDR3 is TGTGCCAGCAGCTTAGGGACCCCGGGGATCGACTATGGCTACACCTTC.

The J gene is TRBJ2-7, the V gene TRBV27; 7 nucleotides match TRBD2. The CDR3 loop spans 15 amino acids. V was pared by 4 bases and J by 7 bases, with 13 bases of the junction left unmatched. Looked up from germline, CDR1 is MNHEY and CDR2 is SMNVEV (reference sequence). The CDR3 DNA reads as TGTGCCAGCAGTTCCCGTGGAGGGACTACGATGGAGCAGTACTTC. Amino acids: CASSSRGGTTMEQYF.

In this sample, this clone turned up once. Other DNA sequences in the same sample also yield this CDR3. V and J are TRBV18 and TRBJ2-5; 7 bases match TRBD1. Trimming removed 6 bases from V and 1 base from J; junction bases left unmatched: 2. Germline V CDR1 and CDR2: KGHSH, LQKENI. The CDR3 has 13 residues. The CDR3 here is CASSRDSQETQYF. CDR3 in DNA: TGTGCCAGCTCCAGGGACAGCCAAGAGACCCAGTACTTC.

The table lists this clone with a count of one. CDR3 sequence (DNA): TGTGCCAGCAGCAGGGACAGGGGCAGCCACGAGCAGTACTTC. Amino acid sequence: CASSRDRGSHEQYF. The V and J genes are TRBV7-6 and TRBJ2-7; 10 positions agree with TRBD1. There are 14 residues in the CDR3. Losses at the gene ends were 5 bases for V and 5 bases for J; bases not matched to a gene: 6. Germline assignment: CDR1 SGHVS and CDR2 FNYEAQ.

The chain combines TRBV10-3 with TRBJ2-1; D is possibly TRBD1 (7 bases). Trimming stripped 6 bases from V and 3 bases from J, with 15 bases between. CDR1 ENHRY and CDR2 SYGVKD come from the germline V gene. CDR3 size: 15 residues. In DNA form, the CDR3 reads TGTGCCATCAGAGGGGCCAGGGGGGACTACAATGAGCAGTTCTTC. Residues: CAIRGARGDYNEQFF.

This clone was seen only a few times. This chain uses TRBV7-8 with TRBJ2-7, with TRBD2 matching over 12 bases. The germline CDR1 and CDR2 sequences are SGHVS and FQNEAQ. The CDR3 is made up of 14 amino acids. Trimming cost V 3 bases and J 7 bases; bases outside gene matches: 4. CDR3 sequence reads: CASSFGLAGLEQYF. DNA of the CDR3: TGTGCCAGCAGCTTTGGACTAGCGGGATTGGAGCAGTACTTC. Supplemented by reference TRBV7-8 and TRBJ2-7, the full variable domain reads GAGVSQSPRYKVAKRGQDVALRCDPISGHVSLFWYQQALGQGPEFLTYFQNEAQLDKSGLPSDRFFAERPEGSVSTLKIQRTQQEDSAVYLCASSFGLAGLEQYFGPGTRLTVT.

The V and J genes are TRBV7-2 and TRBJ1-5; 8 nucleotides match TRBD1. The CDR3 covers 15 residues. CDR1 and CDR2 (germline): SGHTA, FQGNSA. V gave up 3 bases and J gave up 0 bases; unmatched junction bases: 1. CDR3 nucleotides: TGTGCCAGCAGCTTCACAGGGGGTAGCAATCAGCCCCAGCATTTT. It codes for CASSFTGGSNQPQHF.

This chain connects TRBV6-6 to TRBJ2-1; D is unresolved. The CDR3 contains 15 residues. Germline values: CDR1 MNHNY, CDR2 SVGAGI (reference sequence). V lost 0 bases, J lost 6 bases, and 12 bases lay in between. The CDR3 region is CASSYSQQVVNEQFF. The CDR3 DNA is TGTGCCAGCAGTTACTCACAGCAGGTGGTCAATGAGCAGTTCTTC.

The genes are TRBV6-1 and TRBJ2-3; D is ambiguous. V lost 2 bases, J lost 0 bases, and 15 bases lay in between. Germline-derived CDR1 and CDR2 are MNHNS and SASEGT. This CDR3 region has 17 residues. The chain's CDR3 is CASSEFPNSPSTDTQYF. In nucleotides, the CDR3 is TGTGCCAGCAGTGAATTCCCGAACAGTCCTAGCACAGATACGCAGTATTTT.

The rearrangement joins TRBV27 to TRBJ1-1; no definite D call. CDR3 length: 14 residues. Germline V gene sequence: CDR1 MNHEY, CDR2 SMNVEV (reference sequence). V lost 6 bases, J lost 0 bases, and 11 bases lay in between. CDR3 coding DNA: TGTGCCAGCAGGGCCTTCTCGTTGAACACTGAAGCTTTCTTT. It is translated as CASRAFSLNTEAFF.

The CDR3 reads CASTSDGNTIYF. Here the CDR3 DNA reads TGTGCCAGCACCAGTGATGGAAACACCATATATTTT. This chain links TRBV6-5 with TRBJ1-3; no reliable D call. The germline V and J ends were trimmed by 7 bases and 3 bases, with 7 bases remaining between them. From germline, CDR1 is MNHEY and CDR2 SVGAGI. The CDR3 spans 12 residues.

The chain links TRBV5-1 to TRBJ1-3; D ambiguous. The CDR3 loop spans 15 amino acids. CDR1 is SGHRS, CDR2 YFSETQ, per germline. Trimming shortened V by 0 bases and J by 1 base, and 8 bases separated the two germline ends. CDR3 residues: CASSLAPGSGNTIYF. CDR3 in DNA: TGCGCCAGCAGCTTGGCCCCGGGATCTGGAAACACCATATATTTT.

Notes on this clone: Other DNA sequences in this specimen translate into the identical CDR3. The chain is built from TRBV5-1 and TRBJ2-1; D may be TRBD1 (5 bases). CDR1 and CDR2 from the germline V gene are SGHRS and YFSETQ. Trimming took 1 base from V and 6 from J, leaving 17 bases between them. CDR3 length equals 16 residues. The CDR3 nucleotides read TGCGCCAGCAGCTTGTCTCCAGGGAACTTTGCCAATGAGCAGTTCTTC. This gives the protein CASSLSPGNFANEQFF.

CDR3 in amino acids: CASGPGQGDEKLFF. As DNA, the CDR3 is TGCGCCAGCGGGCCCGGACAGGGGGACGAAAAACTGTTTTTT. The V and J genes are TRBV5-1 and TRBJ1-4; 10 bases agree with TRBD1. The junction had 8 bases not matched to a gene; V was cut back by 7 bases and J by 8 bases. Per the germline V gene, CDR1 is SGHRS and CDR2 is YFSETQ. The CDR3 totals 14 residues.

In its sample, this clone was seen once. The chain combines TRBV5-1 with TRBJ2-1; 8 positions agree with TRBD2. After removal of 4 bases from V and 0 bases from J, the junction contained 3 bases not matched to a gene. Germline assignment: CDR1 SGHRS and CDR2 YFSETQ. This CDR3 comprises 15 residues. The CDR3 DNA reads as TGCGCCAGCAGCGGTACTAGCGGCTCCTACAATGAGCAGTTCTTC. Translated: CASSGTSGSYNEQFF.

J is TRBJ1-1 and V is TRBV9, with D hard to call. CDR3 length equals 14 residues. Germline V gives CDR1 SGDLS, CDR2 YYNGEE. V dropped 3 bases and J dropped 0 bases, with 9 bases sitting between them. The DNA of the CDR3 is TGTGCCAGCAGCGCCCAGATCATGAACACTGAAGCTTTCTTT. Translated: CASSAQIMNTEAFF. The full variable domain, completed using reference TRBV9 and TRBJ1-1, is DSGVTQTPKHLITATGQRVTLRCSPRSGDLSVYWYQQSLDQGLQFLIQYYNGEERAKGNILERFSAQQFPDLHSELNLSSLELGDSALYFCASSAQIMNTEAFFGQGTRLTVV.

This chain connects TRBV19 to TRBJ1-1; TRBD1 might be the D (5 bases). The CDR3 contains 14 residues. V was clipped by 5 bases and J by 1 base, with 11 bases between them. CDR1 and CDR2 from the germline V gene are LNHDA and SQIVND (reference sequence). CDR3 in amino acids: CASSHRGTNTEAFF. The CDR3 DNA is TGTGCCAGTAGTCACCGGGGGACGAACACTGAAGCTTTCTTT.